This TCR beta chain was retrieved from a study of spatial heterogeneity in lung cancer (dated by TCRdb to between 2019 and 2020). A note on the overall study: Beta-chain transcripts were consistently detected in greater numbers than alpha-chain transcripts, which likely reflects a higher abundance of beta-chain transcripts. TCR alpha and beta repertoires were quantitatively compared across multiple tumor regions, matched nontumor lung and blood in non-small cell lung cancer. At surgery, roughly 220 tumor regions, almost 65 matched nontumor lung samples and 56 PBMC samples were TCR-sequenced for both alpha and beta chains. In the raw uncorrected reads, each unique combination of TCR and UMI appeared more than ten times on average. Nonsynonymous mutation counts, determined by whole-exome sequencing of tumor tissue, were related to TCR repertoire features. General study outcomes and caveats: Ubiquitous expanded tumor TCRs were detected in blood more often at tumor resection than at routine follow-up. Additional single-cell paired TCR alpha and beta sequencing was considered necessary to confirm, at a functional level, the hypothesis that regional TCRs recognize regional mutations.

The CDR3, cysteine through phenylalanine, is 15 amino acids long. Kept here is only the CDR3 DNA, which spans 45 bases and is read in frame from base 1. Based on the germline V gene (reference sequence), the CDR1 and CDR2 sequences are MNHNY and SVGAGI. Trimming takes 6 bases off V and 3 bases off J; junction bases not matched to a gene: 8. This clonotype has a count of ten or more. Which antigen it targets is not known. No base-level quality is on record; no much larger clone is a single base apart. Library creation used 5' RACE. Instrument on record: NextSeq 500. In the TCR library protocol, a unique molecular identifier was attached to each TCR cDNA molecule so that PCR and sequencing errors could be corrected. In the authors' own workflow: TCR identification, UMI-based error correction and CDR3 extraction were performed with Decombinator tools. Expanded TCRs were defined as those above a frequency of 2 per 1,000, corresponding to the top 1% of the tumor frequency distribution. Renyi diversity was calculated using the R vegan package after each repertoire was subsampled 100 times to 5,000 TCRs. To build CDR3 similarity networks, amino acid triplet string-kernel similarity was used, and CDR3s were connected when their pairwise similarity was above 0.82. The public sequencing data were trimmed at Q25 with fastp and processed into clonotypes with MiXCR by TCRdb, which kept only in-frame beta chains. Merged by CDR3 protein, the rows form single entries marked with the most common genes and DNA. The V and J calls come from TCRdb's annotation, not from the publication. The sample yields 35,000 to 55,000 distinct CDR3 sequences; nearly 7% were counted once. The leading ten clones occupy roughly 45% of the sample.

Reading the label with the study, this specimen's time point is: sample taken at primary tumor resection. Donors were over 60 patients with early-stage, untreated non-small cell lung cancer from the lung TRACERx cohort. Without any cell sorting, TCR sequencing was performed on whole RNA extracted either from tumor and nontumor lung tissue or from cryopreserved PBMC samples. Only patients for whom sufficient RNA was available from at least two tumor regions were selected for TCR sequencing. The chain employs TRBV6-6 and TRBJ1-5; 7 middle bases align to TRBD1. Specimen: PBMCs, collected at surgery. The receptor comes from a female donor with early-stage non-small cell lung cancer. CDR3 protein: CASSPPGQLNQPQHF. The DNA sequence is given as TGTGCCAGCAGCCCTCCGGGACAGCTCAATCAGCCCCAGCATTTT.